The T cell receptor (beta chain) described here comes from a study of blood T cell repertoires in COVID-19. Study-level information: Samples came from the United States, Italy and Spain, spanning acute and convalescent COVID-19.

Authors' methods: How many nucleated cells were present was estimated from reference gene primer amplification. Sequencing was performed with immunoSEQ multiplex PCR; in TCRdb, only in-frame clones are kept and a portion is missing. V, J and clone size reflect that table, while D and trimming were determined from the DNA. The sample yields around 260,000 clones, under 90% seen once. Germline assignment: CDR1 LGHDT and CDR2 YNNKEL (reference sequence). V was shortened by 0 bases and J by 0 bases, with 3 bases between the two germline ends. The CDR3 totals 15 residues. The chain carries TRBV3-1 (or the pseudogene TRBV3-2) and TRBJ2-6; no definite D call. The TCR originated in a woman aged 45-65 years who had recovered from COVID-19. The specimen was peripheral blood. As DNA, the CDR3 is TGTGCCAGCAGCCAAGACCTCTCTGGGGCCAACGTCCTGACTTTC. The encoded protein is CASSQDLSGANVLTF.